The 25 T cell receptor beta chains listed next were all sequenced from one sample in a study of T cells in Graves' hyperthyroidism and ophthalmopathy. Amplification of TCR beta CDR3 regions used RNA as the template. When the TCR CDR3 underwent first-round RT-PCR, the HTBI primer set was used. TCRdb passed the multiplex PCR reads through MiXCR, listing each CDR3 protein once. The sample holds roughly 520,000 distinct CDR3 sequences, around 22% seen once. The sample taken for sequencing was blood. The source of these receptors is a woman under 40 with Graves' ophthalmopathy.

Worth noting for this clonotype: Just one base apart from a much larger clone, this may be a read error. The chain links TRBV24-1 to TRBJ2-2; D remains ambiguous. The germline V and J ends were trimmed by 11 bases and 1 base, with 7 bases remaining between them. The length of the CDR3 is 12 residues. Germline V gene lookup returns CDR1 KGHDR and CDR2 SFDVKD. The CDR3 protein is CANEENTGELFF. The CDR3 bases are TGTGCCAACGAGGAGAACACCGGGGAGCTGTTTTTT.

In its sample, this clonotype was seen many times. The rearrangement uses TRBV12-5 and TRBJ2-2, with TRBD2 matching over 12 bases. Germline V gene lookup returns CDR1 LGHNT and CDR2 FRNRAP. Trimming cost V 1 base and J 4 bases; bases outside gene matches: 4. This CDR3 is built from 17 residues. The CDR3 nucleotides are TGTGCTAGTGGTTTGGCCCTAGCGGGGGGGCGCACCGGGGAGCTGTTTTTT. Translated, it gives CASGLALAGGRTGELFF. The full variable domain, its missing parts supplied by reference TRBV12-5 and TRBJ2-2, is DARVTQTPRHKVTEMGQEVTMRCQPILGHNTVFWYRQTMMQGLELLAYFRNRAPLDDSGMPKDRFSAEMPDATLATLKIQPSEPRDSAVYFCASGLALAGGRTGELFFGEGSRLTVL.

This clonotype was detected ten times or more. The chain couples TRBV19 to TRBJ1-1, with TRBD1 matching 8 bases. V gave up 8 bases and J gave up 4 bases; unmatched junction bases: 15. The CDR3 contains 16 residues. Germline values: CDR1 LNHDA, CDR2 SQIVND (reference sequence). The CDR3: CASEAGRGRPGTEAFF. The DNA of the CDR3 is TGTGCCAGTGAAGCTGGCAGGGGGCGCCCCGGCACTGAAGCTTTCTTT.

This CDR3 is CSARGDGLRAYEQYF. CDR3 DNA sequence: TGCAGTGCTAGAGGGGACGGGCTGAGGGCCTACGAGCAGTACTTC. The chain recombines TRBV20-1 with TRBJ2-7; either TRBD1 or TRBD2 may fit D (5 bases each). Germline lookup yields CDR1 DFQATT and CDR2 SNEGSKA (reference sequence). Trimming took off 1 base at V and 2 bases at J, with 15 bases between the two ends. The CDR3 is made up of 15 amino acids.

This clonotype has at least ten counts. The CDR3 here is CASSPQGAARNQPQHF. The CDR3 coding sequence is TGTGCCAGCAGTCCTCAGGGGGCTGCTCGCAATCAGCCCCAGCATTTT. V is TRBV27 and J is TRBJ1-5, with TRBD1 matching over 8 bases. The CDR3 sequence is 16 residues long. CDR1 and CDR2 from the germline V gene are MNHEY and SMNVEV (reference sequence). The V segment lost 5 bases and the J segment 2 bases; nucleotides outside the gene matches: 8.

This clonotype was seen a few times. This chain links TRBV30 with TRBJ1-1; 8 bases are shared with TRBD1. CDR3 length: 15 residues. The junction had 5 bases not matched to a gene; V was cut back by 1 base and J by 1 base. In germline, CDR1 is GTSNPN, CDR2 SVGIG (reference sequence). The chain's CDR3 is CAWSAEDRGNTEAFF. CDR3 DNA sequence: TGTGCCTGGAGTGCGGAAGACAGGGGGAACACTGAAGCTTTCTTT.

This clonotype was detected many times. The CDR3 reads CASSDGRAPYEQYF. As DNA, the CDR3 is TGTGCCAGCTCGGATGGCAGGGCCCCCTACGAGCAGTACTTC. The chain recombines TRBV12-3 or TRBV12-4 with TRBJ2-7; possible D gene TRBD1, 5 bases. V lost 8 bases, J lost 2 bases, and 16 bases lay in between. CDR3 length: 14 residues.

This chain joins TRBV6-1 and TRBJ1-2; D uncertain. Per germline, CDR1 MNHNS and CDR2 SASEGT. The V end was cut by 4 bases, the J end by 9 bases, with 9 bases between. This CDR3 contains 11 residues. CDR3 sequence (DNA): TGTGCCAGCAGTGTTATTTACCGCTACACCTTC. It translates to CASSVIYRYTF.

At least ten counts were recorded for this clonotype. The chain combines TRBV6-5 with TRBJ1-3; 7 bases map to TRBD1. Looked up from germline, CDR1 is MNHEY and CDR2 is SVGAGI. The CDR3 is 16 amino acids. Unmatched junction bases numbered 5, after V lost 0 bases and J lost 3 bases. CDR3 protein: CASSYSYHRGGNTIYF. In nucleotides, the CDR3 is TGTGCCAGCAGTTACTCTTATCACAGGGGTGGAAACACCATATATTTT.

The V and J genes are TRBV28 and TRBJ2-1; TRBD2 agrees at 8 bases. Trimming removed 1 base from V and 10 bases from J; junction bases left unmatched: 12. The CDR3 contains 16 residues. The germline CDR1 and CDR2 sequences are MDHEN and SYDVKM. The CDR3 bases are TGTGCCAGCAGTTTATTTGCCCCGGGAGGGCTCGGGGAGCAGTTCTTC. It is translated as CASSLFAPGGLGEQFF.

In regard to this clonotype: A read error is possible here, since a much larger clone lies one base away. The CDR3 loop reads CASSHLRDTSYEQCF. DNA of the CDR3: TGTGCCAGCAGCCACCTCCGGGACACCTCCTACGAGCAGTGCTTC. The chain links TRBV3-1 to TRBJ2-7, with D maybe TRBD1 (6 bases). Per germline, CDR1 LGHDT and CDR2 YNNKEL (reference sequence). The CDR3 is 15 amino acids.

The sample holds a few counts of this clonotype. The chain employs TRBV4-1 and TRBJ1-1; 8 positions match TRBD1. V was clipped by 5 bases and J by 0 bases; unmatched bases: 14. CDR3 length: 18 residues. The V gene's germline CDR1 is MGHRA and CDR2 YSYEKL. In nucleotides, the CDR3 is TGCGCCAGCAGCGACCGACCGACAGGGGCGAACATGAACACTGAAGCTTTCTTT. This encodes CASSDRPTGANMNTEAFF.

The genes are TRBV11-2 and TRBJ2-5, with 12 bases that match TRBD2. The V segment lost 1 base and the J segment 4 bases; nucleotides outside the gene matches: 10. Germline assignment: CDR1 SGHAT and CDR2 FQNNGV. There are 18 residues in the CDR3. CDR3 DNA: TGTGCCAGCAGCTTAGGAACTAGCGGGGGGCAACCCCCAGAGACCCAGTACTTC. Its protein product is CASSLGTSGGQPPETQYF.

The sample holds one count of this clonotype. V is TRBV28 and J is TRBJ2-2, with TRBD1 as a possible D gene (5 bases). This CDR3 contains 15 residues. CDR1 is MDHEN and CDR2 is SYDVKM in the germline V gene. V was trimmed by 4 bases and J by 1 base, leaving 10 bases between them. The CDR3 DNA reads TGTGCCAGCAGTTGGGCAGGGCAGAACACCGGGGAGCTGTTTTTT. It specifies CASSWAGQNTGELFF.

V and J are TRBV4-1 and TRBJ1-2; D is ambiguous. The V end lost 0 bases, the J end lost 4 bases, and 15 bases lay between the germline ends. CDR3 length: 16 amino acids. Germline CDR1 and CDR2: MGHRA and YSYEKL. The chain's CDR3 is CASSQDQADLPYGYTF. As DNA, the CDR3 is TGCGCCAGCAGCCAAGATCAGGCCGATCTTCCCTATGGCTACACCTTC.

This rearrangement joins TRBV20-1 to TRBJ2-7; 8 nucleotides agree with TRBD2. The length of the CDR3 is 13 residues. Germline values: CDR1 DFQATT, CDR2 SNEGSKA (reference sequence). Trimming at V came to 3 bases and at J to 4 bases, leaving 5 bases not matched to a gene. Written as DNA, the CDR3 is TGCAGTGCTAGGAGACTAGCGCGGTACGAGCAGTACTTC. It is translated as CSARRLARYEQYF.

The V call is TRBV7-2, the J call TRBJ2-5; 8 bases match TRBD2. J lost 4 bases, V lost 2 bases, and 3 bases had no gene match. There are 14 residues in the CDR3. Germline assignment: CDR1 SGHTA and CDR2 FQGNSA. The CDR3 DNA is TGTGCCAGCAGCTTACCGGGGGGGTTAGAGACCCAGTACTTC. Translated, it gives CASSLPGGLETQYF.

This clonotype was counted at least ten times. This chain uses TRBV12-3 or TRBV12-4 with TRBJ2-2; D possibly corresponds to TRBD1 (6 bases). The CDR3 is 13 amino acids. The ends were cut back, 5 bases at V and 6 bases at J, with 10 bases in the middle. Here the CDR3 reads CASSAGAAGELFF. The CDR3 DNA is TGTGCCAGCAGTGCAGGGGCGGCCGGGGAGCTGTTTTTT.

The J gene is TRBJ2-7, the V gene TRBV27, with TRBD2 identical over 8 bases. Germline V lookup: CDR1 MNHEY, CDR2 SMNVEV (reference sequence). With 5 bases clipped from V and 5 bases from J, the junction kept 8 bases outside the gene matches. This CDR3 comprises 14 residues. The CDR3 DNA sequence: TGTGCCAGCAGTCCCCTGGTAGCGGGAAACGAGCAGTACTTC. This translates into CASSPLVAGNEQYF.

This clonotype was picked up many times. CDR3 sequence (DNA): TGCAGTGCTAGAGATGCGGGACTGGGAGAGACCCAGTACTTC. This encodes CSARDAGLGETQYF. This rearrangement joins TRBV20-1 to TRBJ2-5, with TRBD2 as a possible D gene (6 bases). The V gene lost 0 bases and the J gene lost 4 bases, with 12 bases spanning the gap. Looked up from germline, CDR1 is DFQATT and CDR2 is SNEGSKA (reference sequence). The CDR3 length is 14 residues.

This clonotype was recorded at least ten times. The chain is built from TRBV6-5 and TRBJ2-7, with D unresolved. This CDR3 has 14 residues. With 7 bases removed from V and 2 bases from J, the gap between germline ends came to 15 bases. CDR1 is MNHEY, CDR2 SVGAGI, per germline. The chain's CDR3 is CASTRLGDAYEQYF. The CDR3 nucleotides are TGTGCCAGCACTAGACTGGGCGACGCCTACGAGCAGTACTTC.

The genes are TRBV6-2 or TRBV6-3 and TRBJ2-7, with D unclear. V lost 4 bases and J 2 bases, leaving 9 bases between the germline ends. The length of the CDR3 is 13 residues. The germline CDR1 and CDR2 sequences are MNHEY and SVGEGT. The CDR3 sequence is CASSWLGTYEQYF. Written as DNA, the CDR3 is TGTGCCAGCAGTTGGCTGGGAACCTACGAGCAGTACTTC.

This clonotype appeared a single time. The genes are TRBV12-3 or TRBV12-4 and TRBJ2-7; D remains ambiguous. V dropped 6 bases and J dropped 9 bases, with 12 bases sitting between them. The CDR3 length is 11 residues. The CDR3 bases are TGTGCCAGCAGCCCAGGCCGGTCGCAGTACTTC. As protein: CASSPGRSQYF.

This chain connects TRBV5-6 to TRBJ1-1; D is undetermined. V lost 4 bases to trimming and J lost 8 bases, with 12 bases between them. The CDR3 covers 12 residues. The V gene's germline CDR1 is SGHDT and CDR2 YYEEEE. Here the CDR3 reads CASSKITGEAFF. CDR3 DNA sequence: TGTGCCAGCAGCAAGATCACCGGGGAAGCTTTCTTT.

This clonotype has a count of ten or more. At one end, the junction sequence differs from germline, possibly due to a read error. The chain employs TRBV28 and TRBJ2-4; possibly TRBD2 for D (7 bases). The CDR3 contains 14 residues. CDR1 and CDR2 from the germline V gene are MDHEN and SYDVKM. CDR3 in amino acids: CASSLGGAKNIKYF. In nucleotides, the CDR3 is TGTGCCAGCAGTTTGGGGGGGGCCAAAAACATTAAGTACTTC. Supplemented by reference TRBV28 and TRBJ2-4, the full variable domain reads DVKVTQSSRYLVKRTGEKVFLECVQDMDHENMFWYRQDPGLGLRLIYFSYDVKMKEKGDIPEGYSVSREKKERFSLILESASTNQTSMYLCASSLGGAKNIKYFGAGTRLSVL.